Included here is one T cell receptor beta chain sequence, with context. The record originates from a study of blood T cell repertoires in COVID-19. About the study: Sites in the United States, Italy and Spain provided acute and convalescent COVID-19 samples. Sample material is recorded as cDNA or gDNA derived from T cells, B-cell-depleted T cells, or PBMCs.

Original methodology: Using reference gene primer amplification, nucleated cell counts were estimated. Profiling relied on immunoSEQ multiplex PCR, and the TCRdb table lists in-frame clones only, not all of them. That table gives V, J and clone size, and the DNA gave D and trimming. This sample has over 120,000 clones, with 80% to 90% found just once. Germline lookup yields CDR1 LGHDT and CDR2 YNNKEL (reference sequence). The CDR3 has 17 residues. Germline trimming cut 4 bases from V and 1 base from J; bases unmatched to any gene: 9. Sequencing input: peripheral blood. The clonotype was recovered from a woman aged 45 to 65 with acute or convalescent COVID-19. This chain uses TRBV3-1 (or the pseudogene TRBV3-2) with TRBJ1-1; TRBD1 agrees at 10 bases. The DNA of the CDR3 is TGTGCCAGCAGCCCAGTATCGACAGGGGGCCGGAACACTGAAGCTTTCTTT. It is translated as CASSPVSTGGRNTEAFF.